What follows describes a single T cell receptor beta chain. The record originates from a study of control samples from healthy donors and cancer patients. This table comes from immunoSEQ multiplex PCR, and its TCRdb copy is limited to in-frame clones, with some not included. The sample lists about 160,000 clones, around 90% seen once, with about 12% in the top ten. Trimming cost V 4 bases and J 8 bases, with 12 bases left between them. The CDR3 is made up of 13 amino acids. The germline V gene encodes CDR1 SEHNR and CDR2 FQNEAQ (reference sequence). The sequence came from a man aged 25-40 years in good health. Sequencing used blood. The rearrangement uses TRBV7-9 and TRBJ1-5; D is perhaps TRBD1 (6 bases). In nucleotides, the CDR3 is TGTGCCAGCAGCTCAACAGGGAGTGAGCCCCAGCATTTT. Its translation: CASSSTGSEPQHF.